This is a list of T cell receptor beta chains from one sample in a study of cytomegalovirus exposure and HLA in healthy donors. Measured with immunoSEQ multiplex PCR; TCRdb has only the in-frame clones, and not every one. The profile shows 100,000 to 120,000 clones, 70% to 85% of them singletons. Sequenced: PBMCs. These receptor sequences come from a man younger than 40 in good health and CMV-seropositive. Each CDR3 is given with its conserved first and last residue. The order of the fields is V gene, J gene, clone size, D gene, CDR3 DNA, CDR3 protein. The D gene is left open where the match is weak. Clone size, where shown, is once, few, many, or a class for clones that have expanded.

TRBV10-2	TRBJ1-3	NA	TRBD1	TGCGCCAGCAGTGAGTCGGGGACAGGGGGCCTCGGAAACACCATATATTTT	CASSESGTGGLGNTIYF
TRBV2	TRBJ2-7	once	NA	TGTGCCAGCACTAGCTCCTACGAGCAGTACTTC	CASTSSYEQYF
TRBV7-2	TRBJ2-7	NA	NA	TGTGCCAGCAGCGACCGGGACACCTCCTACGAGCAGTACTTC	CASSDRDTSYEQYF
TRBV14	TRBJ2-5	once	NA	TGTGCCAGCAGCCCACCAGGAGGGGTGGTTGAGACCCAGTACTTC	CASSPPGGVVETQYF
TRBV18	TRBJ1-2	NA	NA	TGTGCCAGCTCACCGAACGAAGTCGAGGGCGGTGGCTACACCTTC	CASSPNEVEGGGYTF
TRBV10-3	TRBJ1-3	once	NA	TGTGCCATACTCGGGGGGAACACCATATATTTT	CAILGGNTIYF
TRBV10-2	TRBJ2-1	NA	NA	TGCGCCAGCATTGGACTCCACAATGAGCAGTTCTTC	CASIGLHNEQFF
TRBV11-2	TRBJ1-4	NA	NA	TGTGCCAGCAGCTCCCCCCATCGCCAGGGGAATGAAAAACTGTTTTTT	CASSSPHRQGNEKLFF
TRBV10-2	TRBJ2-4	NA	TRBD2	TGCGCCAGCAGTGTACCTCCGGGACTAGCGGGGGGGCCGGGAAACATTCAGTACTTC	CASSVPPGLAGGPGNIQYF
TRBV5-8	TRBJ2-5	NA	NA	TGTGCCAGCAGCTCAGGGTTCGCTCAAGAGACCCAGTACTTC	CASSSGFAQETQYF
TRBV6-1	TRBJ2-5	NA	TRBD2	TGTGCCAGCAGTGGGACTAGCCCCCTCATTTCGGCCCAGTACTTC	CASSGTSPLISAQYF
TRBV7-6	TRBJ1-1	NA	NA	TGTGCCAGCAGCTTAGGGGGCGGCCCTGGGAACACTGAAGCTTTCTTT	CASSLGGGPGNTEAFF
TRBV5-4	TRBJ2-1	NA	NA	TGTGCCAGCAGCTTGGACGGGGGTGAGCAGTTCTTC	CASSLDGGEQFF
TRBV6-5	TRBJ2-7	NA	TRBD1	TGTGCCAGCAGTTACACTAACAGGGGATCCGAGCAGTACTTC	CASSYTNRGSEQYF
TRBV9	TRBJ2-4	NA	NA	TGTGCCAGCAGCGTAGGATCTGGGCCCACCTACATTCAGTACTTC	CASSVGSGPTYIQYF
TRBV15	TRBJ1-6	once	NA	TGTGCCACCAGCAGAGTTGAGGTTTATAATTCACCCCTCCACTTT	CATSRVEVYNSPLHF
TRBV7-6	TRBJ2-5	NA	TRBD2	TGTGCCAGCAGCACAGGACTAGCGGGACAAGAGACCCAGTACTTC	CASSTGLAGQETQYF
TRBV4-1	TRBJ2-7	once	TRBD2	TGCGCCAGCAGCCTCAATAGCGGGGGCGGGACCTACGGGCAGTACTTC	CASSLNSGGGTYGQYF
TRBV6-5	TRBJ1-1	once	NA	TGTGCCAGCAGTTACAGCGAAATCACTGAAGCTTTCTTT	CASSYSEITEAFF
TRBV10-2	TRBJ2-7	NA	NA	TGCGCCACCTATACAGGGACCTACGAGCAGTACTTC	CATYTGTYEQYF
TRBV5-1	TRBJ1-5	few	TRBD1	TGCGCCAGCAGCTCGGGACAGGGGAACAATCAGCCCCAGCATTTT	CASSSGQGNNQPQHF
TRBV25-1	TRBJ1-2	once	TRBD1	TGTGCCAGCAGTCCCGGGACAGGGTCTGGGAATGGCTACACCTTC	CASSPGTGSGNGYTF
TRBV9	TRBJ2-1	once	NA	TGTGCCAGCAGCCCGGGTTGGGAGGAGCAGTTCTTC	CASSPGWEEQFF
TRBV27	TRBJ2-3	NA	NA	TGTGCCAGCAGTAGGGGACTTACCACAGATACGCAGTATTTT	CASSRGLTTDTQYF
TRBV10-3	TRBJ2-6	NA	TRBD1	TGTGCCATCAGTGAGTCGGACGGGGACAGGGCCCGCTCTGGGGCCAACGTCCTGACTTTC	CAISESDGDRARSGANVLTF
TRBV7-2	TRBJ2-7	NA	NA	TGTGCCAGCAGCTGGGGGGTGGCGACTGGGGACGAGCAGTACTTC	CASSWGVATGDEQYF
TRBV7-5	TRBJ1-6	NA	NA	TGTGCCAGAAGCGCGGACACAGGGGTCCCTGGGTCACCCCTCCACTTT	CARSADTGVPGSPLHF
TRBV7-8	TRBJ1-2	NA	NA	TGTGCCAGCAGCTTAGAGACAAATCCCTTCTATGGCTACACCTTC	CASSLETNPFYGYTF
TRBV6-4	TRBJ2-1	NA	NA	TGTGCCAGCAGTGACTCGATTAGAGGGCCCCTAATTAGAAACTACAATGAGCAGTTCTTC	CASSDSIRGPLIRNYNEQFF
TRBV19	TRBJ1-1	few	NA	TGTGCCAGTAGTATAGCGGCAGGGATGAACACTGAAGCTTTCTTT	CASSIAAGMNTEAFF
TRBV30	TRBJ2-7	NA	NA	TGTGCCTGGGCCCGGGAAACCGGCAACGAGCAGTACTTC	CAWARETGNEQYF
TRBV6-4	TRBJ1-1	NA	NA	TGTGCCAGCAGTGTATGGCAGAACACTGAAGCTTTCTTT	CASSVWQNTEAFF
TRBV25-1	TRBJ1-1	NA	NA	TGTGCCAGCACCGCCCAGGGACAAGAAGCTTTCTTT	CASTAQGQEAFF
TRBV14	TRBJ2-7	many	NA	TGTGCCAGCAGCCAAGAAGGCGGGCAGTACTTC	CASSQEGGQYF
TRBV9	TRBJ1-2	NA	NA	TGTGCCAGCAGCGTAGATGGGGGCCCAAACTATGGCTACACCTTC	CASSVDGGPNYGYTF
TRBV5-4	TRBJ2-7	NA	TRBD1	TGTGCCAGCAGCAATAACAGGGGATCGGGCTACGAGCAGTACTTC	CASSNNRGSGYEQYF
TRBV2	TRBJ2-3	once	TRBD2	TGTGCCAGCCTGGGACTAGCGGGGGGTAGCACAGATACGCAGTATTTT	CASLGLAGGSTDTQYF
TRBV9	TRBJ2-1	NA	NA	TGTGCCAGCAGCGTCTCTGGGACATTTCGTGGGAATGAGCAGTTCTTC	CASSVSGTFRGNEQFF
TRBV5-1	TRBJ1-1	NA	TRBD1	TGCGCCAGCAAACCGGGACAGGGGGCTTCCACGGAAGCTTTCTTT	CASKPGQGASTEAFF
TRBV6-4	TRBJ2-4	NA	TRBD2	TGTGCCAGCAGTGAATTAGCGGGGGGCCACCCAAACATTCAGTACTTC	CASSELAGGHPNIQYF
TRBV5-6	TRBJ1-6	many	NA	TGTGCCAGCAGCTTGAAGGGGGACTCACCCCTCCACTTT	CASSLKGDSPLHF
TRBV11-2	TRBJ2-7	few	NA	TGTGCCAGCAGCTTCTCCCTAGCGAGCTCCTACGAGCAGTACTTC	CASSFSLASSYEQYF
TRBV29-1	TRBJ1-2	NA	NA	TGCAGCGTTGTCGGGGGGATTGGGGGCTACACCTTC	CSVVGGIGGYTF
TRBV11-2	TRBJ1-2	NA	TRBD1	TGTGCCAGCAGCTTCTACGGACAGGGTGGCGGCTACACCTTC	CASSFYGQGGGYTF
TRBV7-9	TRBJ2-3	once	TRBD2	TGTGCCAGCAGAGCAGCGGGGGCTAGCACAGATACGCAGTATTTT	CASRAAGASTDTQYF
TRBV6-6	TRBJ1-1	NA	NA	TGTGCCAGCAGTTACAGGGAGGGGGACACTGAAGCTTTCTTT	CASSYREGDTEAFF
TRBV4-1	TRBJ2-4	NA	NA	TGCGCCAGCAGCCATGGGACAAAGATGAGCATTCAGTACTTC	CASSHGTKMSIQYF
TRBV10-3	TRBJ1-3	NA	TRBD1	TGTGCCATCAGTTCTGGGGGACAGGCTGGAAACACCATATATTTT	CAISSGGQAGNTIYF
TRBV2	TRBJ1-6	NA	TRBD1	TGTGCCAGCAGTGCTAGACAGGGGAGAGATTCACCCCTCCACTTT	CASSARQGRDSPLHF
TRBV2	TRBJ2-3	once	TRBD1	TGTGCCAGCAAAGGGGGCGCCGCAGATACGCAGTATTTT	CASKGGAADTQYF
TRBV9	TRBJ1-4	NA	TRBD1	TGTGCCAGCAGCCCGGACAGGGGGCTCTTAAATGAAAAACTGTTTTTT	CASSPDRGLLNEKLFF
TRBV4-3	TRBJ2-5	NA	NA	TGCGCCAGCAGCCAAGAGATAGCGGTCCAAGAGACCCAGTACTTC	CASSQEIAVQETQYF
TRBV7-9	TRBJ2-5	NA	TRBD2	TGTGCCAGCAGCCCGGCCTGGGGAGGGGAAACCCAGTACTTC	CASSPAWGGETQYF